This T cell receptor beta chain was found in a study of T cells in Graves' hyperthyroidism and ophthalmopathy. Amplification of TCR beta CDR3 regions was performed using RNA transcripts as template. With the HTBI primer set, the TCR CDR3 went through a first round of RT-PCR. TCRdb reprocessed the multiplex PCR reads via MiXCR and lists one record per CDR3 protein. The sample has some 720,000 distinct CDR3 sequences; roughly 15% are singletons. The sample holds one count of this clonotype. One junction end does not reproduce the germline sequence, and a read error may be involved. Sequenced: blood. The TCR originated in a young man with Graves' hyperthyroidism.

The CDR3 DNA reads TGTGCCAACAGTTTAGGTGGGAGCAATCAGCCCCAGCATTTT. It specifies CANSLGGSNQPQHF. The chain joins TRBV28 to TRBJ1-5; the D is unclear. This CDR3 is built from 14 residues. CDR1 and CDR2 (germline): MDHEN, SYDVKM.